This T cell receptor (beta chain) comes out of a study of patients and donors after allogeneic stem cell transplantation. TCRdb ran MiXCR on the RT-PCR reads and lists one entry per CDR3 protein. This sample has 50,000 to 60,000 distinct CDR3 sequences, with about 14% found just once. This clonotype was recorded a few times. CDR3 size: 15 residues. Losses at the gene ends were 2 bases for V and 9 bases for J; bases not matched to a gene: 5. Germline CDR1 is MNHEY and CDR2 is SMNVEV (reference sequence). The source is a human donor who was either an allogeneic HSCT recipient or a stem cell or donor lymphocyte infusion donor (not recorded which). It is not recorded whose cells these are; they may come from a transplant donor. The source material was blood, either unsorted or a sorted T cell fraction (not recorded which). V and J are TRBV27 and TRBJ2-1; TRBD2 matches 12 bases. CDR3 loop: CASSLGLAGSFEQFF. In DNA form, the CDR3 reads TGTGCCAGCAGTTTAGGACTAGCGGGATCCTTTGAGCAGTTCTTC.